Each of the 32 T cell receptor beta chains below was sequenced from the same sample in a study of beta chain features in type 1 diabetes. Study-wide points: Shorter TCRB CDR3s, moderately but significantly so, marked every one of the four CD4+ subsets in Type 1 diabetes patients.

What these receptors recognize is not known. Of the isolated RNA, all was reverse transcribed, and so the sequenced material was expressed TCRB transcripts. TCRdb keeps only in-frame clones here, not all; method: immunoSEQ multiplex PCR. This table holds some 190,000 clones, roughly 8% found once. The sequencing sample was made of central memory CD4+ T cells from blood. These receptors were taken from a man aged 18 to 29 with type 1 diabetes.

The chain employs TRBV5-1 and TRBJ1-6, with D tentatively TRBD1 (6 bases). Germline V lookup: CDR1 SGHRS, CDR2 YFSETQ. The CDR3 is made up of 17 amino acids. Trimming stripped 4 bases from V and 0 bases from J, with 14 bases between. Here the CDR3 reads CASSNAVGGSYNSPLHF. The CDR3 DNA sequence: TGCGCCAGCAGCAACGCGGTAGGGGGCTCCTATAATTCACCCCTCCACTTT.

This clone was detected a few times. V is TRBV27 and J is TRBJ2-1; 10 bases map to TRBD2. The V gene end was trimmed by 7 bases and the J gene end by 5 bases; junction bases not matched to a gene: 5. The CDR3 has 14 residues. Germline values: CDR1 MNHEY, CDR2 SMNVEV (reference sequence). The CDR3 nucleotides read TGTGCCAGCACGAGACTAGCGGGCCACAATGAGCAGTTCTTC. It is translated as CASTRLAGHNEQFF.

In its sample, this clone was seen a few times. The chain carries TRBV18 and TRBJ1-2; no firm D call. The CDR3 has 15 residues. Germline assignment: CDR1 KGHSH and CDR2 LQKENI. Between the trimmed V and J ends, which lost 3 bases and 4 bases, there was a span of 15 bases. The chain's CDR3 is CASSPQPSRSYGYTF. Here the CDR3 DNA reads TGTGCCAGCTCACCCCAACCCTCACGGAGCTATGGCTACACCTTC.

In its sample, this clone was seen a few times. The genes are TRBV19 and TRBJ2-1; TRBD2 agrees at 7 bases. From germline, CDR1 is LNHDA and CDR2 SQIVND (reference sequence). With V trimmed by 7 bases and J by 2 bases, 8 bases remained unmatched. CDR3 length: 15 residues. CDR3 loop: CASTWTRRPYNEQFF. The CDR3 nucleotides read TGTGCCAGTACTTGGACTAGGCGGCCCTACAATGAGCAGTTCTTC.

This clone was seen a few times. The V call is TRBV7-2, the J call TRBJ2-7; 9 bases align to TRBD1. CDR3 length equals 14 residues. Germline lookup yields CDR1 SGHTA and CDR2 FQGNSA. J was trimmed by 7 bases and V by 1 base; bases with no gene match: 5. The CDR3 protein is CASSLEQGASEQYF. The CDR3 DNA is TGTGCCAGCAGCTTAGAACAGGGGGCGAGTGAGCAGTACTTC.

CDR3: CASSYPNGPRYNEQFF. The CDR3 DNA follows: TGTGCCAGCAGTTACCCTAATGGGCCCCGCTACAATGAGCAGTTCTTC. The chain joins TRBV6-5 to TRBJ2-1; D not resolved. Germline loops: CDR1 MNHEY, CDR2 SVGAGI. The germline V and J ends were trimmed by 2 bases and 3 bases, with 14 bases remaining between them. The CDR3 is 16 residues long.

This clone was observed a few times. V and J are TRBV29-1 and TRBJ1-2, with TRBD1 matching 10 bases. The ends lost 1 base at V and 3 bases at J; junction bases unmatched: 2. The CDR3 consists of 14 residues. Germline CDR1 SQVTM, CDR2 ANQGSEA. This CDR3 is CSVEGQGAYYGYTF. The CDR3 DNA reads as TGCAGCGTTGAAGGACAGGGGGCGTACTATGGCTACACCTTC.

This clone appeared a few times. This CDR3 reads CASTPPGTDTQYF. In DNA form, the CDR3 reads TGTGCCAGCACTCCCCCCGGCACAGATACGCAGTATTTT. The gene calls are TRBV6-5 and TRBJ2-3, with D unresolved. V was cut by 7 bases and J by 1 base, with 9 bases left in between. Germline V lookup: CDR1 MNHEY, CDR2 SVGAGI. The CDR3 has 13 amino acids.

The V and J genes are TRBV7-2 and TRBJ2-7; 11 nucleotides line up with TRBD2. Germline V gene sequence: CDR1 SGHTA, CDR2 FQGNSA. Trimming cost V 10 bases and J 13 bases; bases outside gene matches: 18. CDR3 length: 14 amino acids. This chain's CDR3 is CATSGVLAGAFLYF. In DNA form, the CDR3 reads TGTGCCACGAGCGGGGTACTAGCGGGAGCGTTTCTCTACTTC.

The V call is TRBV4-2, the J call TRBJ1-5; the D gene is possibly TRBD1 (6 bases). Germline-derived CDR1 and CDR2 are LGHNA and YNFKEQ. CDR3 length: 12 amino acids. The germline V and J ends were trimmed by 2 bases and 10 bases, with 9 bases remaining between them. This CDR3 is CASSQLGGPQHF. The CDR3 DNA reads TGTGCCAGCAGCCAACTTGGGGGCCCCCAGCATTTT.

This clone occurred a few times. The genes are TRBV29-1 and TRBJ2-1; TRBD1 might be the D (6 bases). Germline V gene sequence: CDR1 SQVTM, CDR2 ANQGSEA. The V and J ends lost 4 bases and 2 bases respectively, with 6 bases between them. This CDR3 contains 12 residues. CDR3: CSVGGPYNEQFF. The DNA of the CDR3 is TGCAGCGTTGGGGGGCCCTACAATGAGCAGTTCTTC.

The chain uses TRBV7-2 and TRBJ1-4, with D unresolved. V was shortened by 2 bases and J by 7 bases, with 14 bases between the two germline ends. The CDR3 sequence is 15 residues long. Germline V gives CDR1 SGHTA, CDR2 FQGNSA. The CDR3 here is CASSLSSAGSEKLFF. In DNA, the CDR3 is TGTGCCAGCAGCTTATCCTCGGCTGGGAGTGAAAAACTGTTTTTT.

V is TRBV19 and J is TRBJ1-2, with TRBD1 matching 9 bases. The CDR3 loop spans 13 amino acids. The germline V gene has CDR1 LNHDA and CDR2 SQIVND (reference sequence). The V and J ends lost 3 bases and 6 bases, in that order; junction bases with no gene match: 2. The CDR3: CASSMRQGDGYTF. CDR3 nucleotide sequence: TGTGCCAGTAGTATGAGACAGGGGGATGGCTACACCTTC.

Only a few counts were recorded for this clone. This chain connects TRBV7-2 to TRBJ2-5; TRBD2 matches 11 bases. The CDR3 is 15 residues long. J was trimmed by 5 bases and V by 3 bases; bases with no gene match: 5. Germline CDR1 reads SGHTA; CDR2 reads FQGNSA. The chain's CDR3 is CASSFPASGGETQYF. CDR3 coding DNA: TGTGCCAGCAGCTTCCCGGCTAGCGGGGGGGAGACCCAGTACTTC.

In this sample, this clone turned up a few times. The chain joins TRBV6-1 to TRBJ2-5; TRBD2 agrees at 10 bases. The CDR3 sequence is 14 residues long. Per the germline V gene, CDR1 is MNHNS and CDR2 is SASEGT. V trimming: 6 bases; J trimming: 7 bases; junction bases outside the gene matches: 8. The CDR3 coding sequence is TGTGCCAGCAGGTCGCAGCGGGAGGGGGGGACCCAGTACTTC. This translates into CASRSQREGGTQYF.

The gene calls are TRBV9 and TRBJ1-2; 11 positions match TRBD1. Germline V lookup: CDR1 SGDLS, CDR2 YYNGEE. This CDR3 has 15 amino acids. With V trimmed by 0 bases and J by 8 bases, 6 bases remained unmatched. CDR3 region: CASSVAGQGARGYTF. The CDR3 DNA reads TGTGCCAGCAGCGTAGCAGGACAGGGGGCAAGGGGCTACACCTTC.

The chain uses TRBV2 and TRBJ1-1, with D perhaps matching TRBD1 (6 bases). Germline V CDR1 and CDR2: SNHLY, FYNNEI. This CDR3 contains 14 residues. Trimming stripped 6 bases from V and 0 bases from J, with 11 bases between. CDR3 region: CASRTGQMNTEAFF. In DNA form, the CDR3 reads TGTGCCAGCAGGACCGGACAGATGAACACTGAAGCTTTCTTT.

In this sample, this clone turned up a few times. This chain joins TRBV6-5 and TRBJ2-7, with D perhaps matching TRBD2 (6 bases). Looked up from germline, CDR1 is MNHEY and CDR2 is SVGAGI. The V end was cut by 0 bases, the J end by 2 bases, with 14 bases between. The CDR3 has 16 amino acids. CDR3 region: CASSYSAGSMTYEQYF. The DNA of the CDR3 is TGTGCCAGCAGTTACTCGGCGGGGAGTATGACCTACGAGCAGTACTTC.

In this sample, this clone turned up a few times. The identical CDR3 is also encoded by other nucleotide sequences in the sample. CDR3 loop: CASSLARYQPQHF. Written as DNA, the CDR3 is TGTGCCAGCAGCTTAGCTCGTTATCAGCCCCAGCATTTT. The genes are TRBV7-2 and TRBJ1-5; D is undetermined. V shed 0 bases and J shed 5 bases, with 5 bases lying between them. CDR1 and CDR2 from the germline V gene are SGHTA and FQGNSA. This CDR3 contains 13 residues.

V is TRBV10-3 and J is TRBJ2-7, with D perhaps TRBD2 (5 bases). Germline CDR1 and CDR2: ENHRY and SYGVKD. V gave up 9 bases and J gave up 0 bases, with 9 bases separating them. The CDR3 sequence is 12 residues long. The CDR3 protein is CAMGRGSYEQYF. The CDR3, as DNA: TGTGCCATGGGCCGGGGCTCCTACGAGCAGTACTTC.

J is TRBJ2-5 and V is TRBV6-5; 9 positions agree with TRBD1. The V gene's germline CDR1 is MNHEY and CDR2 SVGAGI. CDR3 size: 14 residues. Trimming at V came to 6 bases and at J to 3 bases, leaving 5 bases not matched to a gene. CDR3: CASRPQGAKETQYF. The CDR3 region has the DNA TGTGCCAGCAGGCCACAGGGGGCGAAAGAGACCCAGTACTTC.

This chain links TRBV6-5 with TRBJ2-7, with 11 bases that match TRBD2. This CDR3 is built from 14 residues. V was clipped by 8 bases and J by 3 bases; unmatched bases: 6. Germline loops: CDR1 MNHEY, CDR2 SVGAGI. The CDR3 DNA follows: TGTGCCAGCTCGGCGGGACTAGCGGTCTACGAGCAGTACTTC. Translating gives CASSAGLAVYEQYF.

The V and J genes are TRBV6-6 and TRBJ1-5; TRBD1 agrees at 7 bases. V lost 7 bases, J lost 6 bases, and 3 bases stayed unmatched. The CDR3 is made up of 12 amino acids. Germline V lookup: CDR1 MNHNY, CDR2 SVGAGI (reference sequence). The CDR3 protein is CASTTGAQPQHF. In nucleotides, the CDR3 is TGTGCCAGCACCACAGGGGCTCAGCCCCAGCATTTT.

In this sample, this clone turned up a few times. Here the CDR3 DNA reads TGTGCCAGCAGCCCTCCAGGCTTTGAGCAGTTCTTC. It translates to CASSPPGFEQFF. The chain is built from TRBV14 and TRBJ2-1; D remains unclear. Looked up from germline, CDR1 is SGHDN and CDR2 is FVKESK. This CDR3 has 12 amino acids. The V gene lost 4 bases and the J gene lost 9 bases, with 10 bases spanning the gap.

Written as DNA, the CDR3 is TGTGCCAGCAGCTTGTATATTCTAGCGGGGGAGCGCACCGGGGAGCTGTTTTTT. Translation: CASSLYILAGERTGELFF. The chain joins TRBV5-6 to TRBJ2-2, with 10 bases matching TRBD2. There are 18 residues in the CDR3. V lost 1 base, J lost 4 bases, and 10 bases stayed unmatched. Germline loops: CDR1 SGHDT, CDR2 YYEEEE.

CDR3 DNA: TGTGCCAGCAGCTTCAGGGGGAAGGCTGAAGCTTTCTTT. Translation gives CASSFRGKAEAFF. The chain has TRBV5-6 and TRBJ1-1; 7 bases line up with TRBD1. CDR1 SGHDT and CDR2 YYEEEE come from the germline V gene. Trimming took 2 bases from V and 6 from J; bases not matched to a gene: 4. The CDR3 is 13 amino acids.

The chain couples TRBV30 to TRBJ2-2; D call uncertain. The V end lost 0 bases, the J end lost 5 bases, and 7 bases lay between the germline ends. CDR1 and CDR2 from the germline V gene are GTSNPN and SVGIG (reference sequence). There are 13 residues in the CDR3. The CDR3 region has the DNA TGTGCCTGGAGTGTACCCGGGACCGGGGAGCTGTTTTTT. Translated: CAWSVPGTGELFF.

This clone was detected a few times. The chain combines TRBV30 with TRBJ1-2, with unresolved D. The CDR3 contains 12 residues. V shed 5 bases and J shed 2 bases, with 9 bases lying between them. The V gene's germline CDR1 is GTSNPN and CDR2 SVGIG (reference sequence). CDR3 sequence: CAWGSRNYGYTF. The CDR3 DNA follows: TGTGCCTGGGGTTCACGGAACTATGGCTACACCTTC.

J is TRBJ2-3 and V is TRBV5-6; perhaps TRBD2 as D (5 bases). Trimming pared 4 bases from V and 1 base from J, leaving 7 bases between. CDR1 is SGHDT and CDR2 is YYEEEE in the germline V gene. The CDR3 extends over 13 amino acids. CDR3 in DNA: TGTGCCAGCAGCAAACTAGGCACAGATACGCAGTATTTT. Translation: CASSKLGTDTQYF.

The chain links TRBV2 to TRBJ2-7; 7 bases match TRBD1. The germline V gene encodes CDR1 SNHLY and CDR2 FYNNEI. Unmatched junction bases numbered 10, after V lost 5 bases and J lost 9 bases. This CDR3 has 13 residues. The CDR3 region has the DNA TGTGCCAGCAGTCCGGACAGGTCCTTCGGGCAGTACTTC. It yields the protein CASSPDRSFGQYF. The full variable domain, with the rest looked up from reference TRBV2 and TRBJ2-7, is EPEVTQTPSHQVTQMGQEVILRCVPISNHLYFYWYRQILGQKVEFLVSFYNNEISEKSEIFDDQFSVERPDGSNFTLKIRSTKLEDSAMYFCASSPDRSFGQYFGPGTRLTVT.

This clone was recorded a few times. V gene TRBV5-1 combines with J gene TRBJ2-1; weak D call: TRBD1 (5 bases). This CDR3 is built from 12 residues. Per the germline V gene, CDR1 is SGHRS and CDR2 is YFSETQ. V lost 6 bases to trimming and J lost 8 bases, with 12 bases between them. The CDR3 reads CASKDTTDEQFF. Written as DNA, the CDR3 is TGCGCCAGCAAGGACACGACAGATGAGCAGTTCTTC.

In its sample, this clone was seen a few times. The gene calls are TRBV6-6 and TRBJ2-3, with D unclear. This CDR3 is 14 amino acids long. Trimming pared 6 bases from V and 0 bases from J, leaving 10 bases between. Germline V gives CDR1 MNHNY, CDR2 SVGAGI (reference sequence). CDR3 nucleotides: TGTGCCAGCAGCACACAGTCAAGCACAGATACGCAGTATTTT. It is translated as CASSTQSSTDTQYF.